These 2 T cell receptor beta chains came from one sample sequenced in a study of liver allograft versus peripheral blood T cells (dated by TCRdb to about 2020). Study-wide context: The study compared T cell receptor repertoires found within transplanted livers against repertoires in the peripheral blood of liver transplant recipients.

These reads were obtained on an Illumina MiSeq. TCRdb trimmed public reads at Q25 via fastp, called clones via MiXCR and kept in-frame beta chains. Every CDR3 protein is listed once, alongside the most common genes and DNA of its rows. The sample table lists around 12,000 distinct CDR3 sequences, around 18% of them with a count of one. The biggest ten clones account for about 13% of the sample. Receptors were obtained from a human patient who had a liver transplant. After a transplant, certain T cells may trace back to the graft donor.

This clonotype has a handful of counts. The chain combines TRBV9 with TRBJ2-3; D is perhaps TRBD1 or TRBD2 (5 bases each). V dropped 6 bases and J dropped 0 bases, with 14 bases sitting between them. This CDR3 region has 15 residues. CDR1 SGDLS and CDR2 YYNGEE come from the germline V gene. Here the CDR3 DNA reads TGTGCCAGCAAAAGCAGGGAGATCAGCACAGATACGCAGTATTTT. Its translation: CASKSREISTDTQYF.

At least ten counts were recorded for this clonotype. The chain has TRBV15 and TRBJ1-2, with no clear D. The CDR3 loop spans 14 amino acids. CDR1 is LNHNV and CDR2 is YYDKDF in the germline V gene (reference sequence). Trimming shortened V by 0 bases and J by 7 bases, and 12 bases separated the two germline ends. CDR3 sequence: CATSRDVVGRGYTF. For the CDR3, the DNA is TGTGCCACCAGCAGAGATGTTGTAGGGCGTGGCTACACCTTC.